A selection of T cell receptor beta chains follows, all from one sample in a study of T cell repertoires in cytomegalovirus infection. Antigens of these TCRs are unknown. TCRdb reprocessed the reads via MiXCR and lists one record per CDR3 protein. The data contain fewer than 1,000,000 distinct CDR3 sequences, 30% to 40% of them singletons. Source: cultured CD8+ T cells from PBMCs, taken from culture after CMV antigen stimulation. The source is a human donor in good health (CMV status not recorded). Some clones in this sample may be carry-over from other donors' samples. CDR3s include the opening cysteine and the closing phenylalanine or tryptophan. A D gene is named only where the DNA matches it firmly. The size field is filled for only some rows; it gives once, few, many or a size class.

abundance | j_gene | d_gene | v_gene | CDR3nt | CDR3aa
few | TRBJ1-1 | - | TRBV7-2 | TGTGCCAGCAGCTCCCCGGGACACACAACCATGAACACTGAAGCTTTCTTT | CASSSPGHTTMNTEAFF
few | TRBJ2-1 | TRBD2 | TRBV11-2 | TGTGCCAGCAGCTTAGGTGGAGGGACTAGCGTTAACTACAATGAGCAGTTCTTC | CASSLGGGTSVNYNEQFF
many | TRBJ2-1 | TRBD1 | TRBV7-8 | TGTGCCAGCAGCTTAGGGGAAACAGGGGGTTATAGCTCCTACAATGAGCAGTTCTTC | CASSLGETGGYSSYNEQFF
many | TRBJ1-3 | TRBD1 | TRBV10-3 | TGTGCCATCAGTTTATTGACAGGGGATGGAAACACCATATATTTT | CAISLLTGDGNTIYF
once | TRBJ1-1 | TRBD1 | TRBV10-3 | TGTGCCATCAGACCCGACAGGGGATTAGGCACTGAAGCTTTCTTT | CAIRPDRGLGTEAFF
once | TRBJ2-2 | - | TRBV7-8 | TGTGCCCAAGAAGGGGGAGTCGCCGCGGAGCTGTTTTTT | CAQEGGVAAELFF
many | TRBJ2-3 | TRBD1 | TRBV7-8 | TGTGCCAGCAGCTTAGAGGGACAGAGAACCACAGATACGCAGTATTTT | CASSLEGQRTTDTQYF
few | TRBJ1-2 | TRBD1 | TRBV7-9 | TGTGCCAGCAGCAGCTGGGACAGCTTAAACTATGGCTACACCTTC | CASSSWDSLNYGYTF
- | TRBJ2-1 | - | TRBV24-1 | TGTGCCACCGGGCGGGGTTACAATGAGCAGTTCTTC | CATGRGYNEQFF
- | TRBJ2-2 | - | TRBV20-1 | TGCAGTGCTAGGGTTCTATCGAACACCGGGGAGCTGTTTTTT | CSARVLSNTGELFF
many | TRBJ1-4 | TRBD1 | TRBV7-2 | TGTGCCAGCAGCACAAACAGGGGAACTAATGAAAAACTGTTTTTT | CASSTNRGTNEKLFF
many | TRBJ2-3 | TRBD2 | TRBV7-6 | TGTGCCAGCAGCCCAAACCCCGGGGGGGCCACAGATACGCAGTATTTT | CASSPNPGGATDTQYF
few | TRBJ1-1 | - | TRBV7-6 | TGTGCCAGCAGCTTCAATCAGGGCCGCATGAACACTGAAGCTTTCTTT | CASSFNQGRMNTEAFF
- | TRBJ1-2 | - | TRBV9 | TGTGCCAGCAGCTCGGTTTCTAACTATGGCTACACCTTC | CASSSVSNYGYTF
few | TRBJ1-2 | - | TRBV6-1 | TGTGCCAGCAGCCCCGGGGGGCGCGGTGGCTACACCTTC | CASSPGGRGGYTF
- | TRBJ2-7 | TRBD1 | TRBV7-2 | TGTGCCAGCATCTTAGCCCGGACAGGTATTCACTCCTACGAGCAGTACTTC | CASILARTGIHSYEQYF
many | TRBJ2-3 | - | TRBV12-3/TRBV12-4 | TGTGCCAGCAGCATAACGTCCGGAGCAGATACGCAGTATTTT | CASSITSGADTQYF
- | TRBJ1-5 | TRBD1 | TRBV4-3 | TGCGCCAGCAGCCAAGATCTAGGGACAGGGGGAAATCAGCCCCAGCATTTT | CASSQDLGTGGNQPQHF
many | TRBJ1-5 | - | TRBV12-3/TRBV12-4 | TGTGCCAGCAGGCGCCAGGTGGGGGGTCATCAGCCCCAGCATTTT | CASRRQVGGHQPQHF
few | TRBJ2-3 | TRBD2 | TRBV7-9 | TGTGCCAGCAGATGGACAGGCGGCGAAACTTTTAGCGGGAGGAGCACAGATACGCAGTATTTT | CASRWTGGETFSGRSTDTQYF
- | TRBJ2-3 | - | TRBV28 | TGTGCCAGCAGATGGAACGGGGGCCGGACGGAAGATACGCAGTATTTT | CASRWNGGRTEDTQYF
many | TRBJ2-2 | - | TRBV7-2 | TGTGCCAGCAGCCCAGGGGTTCCGGGCACCGGGGAGCTGTTTTTT | CASSPGVPGTGELFF
few | TRBJ1-1 | - | TRBV7-9 | TGTGCCAGCATCAAGAGGGGCACTGAAGCTTTCTTT | CASIKRGTEAFF
few | TRBJ2-1 | - | TRBV4-1 | TGCGCCAGCAGCCAGGCGTTCGATGAGCAGTTCTTC | CASSQAFDEQFF
- | TRBJ2-5 | TRBD2 | TRBV7-3 | TGTGCCAGCAGCCCAGCGGGGGGTGTCGGAGAGACCCAGTACTTC | CASSPAGGVGETQYF
few | TRBJ1-4 | TRBD1 | TRBV7-6 | TGTGCCAGCAGCCCGAAGGACAGGAACGAAGACGGAAAACTGTTTTTT | CASSPKDRNEDGKLFF
many | TRBJ1-1 | - | TRBV7-6 | TGTGCCAGCAGCTTAGGGGGACGGAACACTGAAGCTTTCTTT | CASSLGGRNTEAFF
few | TRBJ1-5 | - | TRBV12-3/TRBV12-4 | TGTGCCAGTGAGGGGAGCAATCAGCCCCAGCATTTT | CASEGSNQPQHF
- | TRBJ1-6 | - | TRBV6-2/TRBV6-3 | TGTGCCAGCAAGGAAGGGCCCTCTTATAACTATAATTCACCCCTCCACTTT | CASKEGPSYNYNSPLHF
- | TRBJ1-6 | - | TRBV4-1 | TGCGCCAGCAGCCAAGGTAGCTCCTGTAATTCACCCCTCCACTTT | CASSQGSSCNSPLHF
- | TRBJ1-3 | TRBD1 | TRBV10-3 | TGTGCCATCCTCAGGGGAGCGGAGAGGGGACAGGGGAATGGAAACACCATATATTTT | CAILRGAERGQGNGNTIYF
many | TRBJ2-7 | TRBD2 | TRBV20-1 | TGCAGTGCTAGACCCTTAGCGGGGGAGAGCTCCTACGAGCAGTACTTC | CSARPLAGESSYEQYF
- | TRBJ1-2 | - | TRBV29-1 | TGCAGCGTTGAGAGGGCAGGCCCTTCTAACTATGGCTACACCTTC | CSVERAGPSNYGYTF
- | TRBJ1-4 | - | TRBV7-9 | TGTGCCAGCAGCCTCAGGGAAGGAAAACTGTTTTTT | CASSLREGKLFF
few | TRBJ2-3 | TRBD2 | TRBV7-9 | TGTGCCAGCAGCTTACTAGCGGGGAGGTCAGATACGCAGTATTTT | CASSLLAGRSDTQYF
- | TRBJ2-7 | - | TRBV27 | TGTGCCAGCAGTTTATCGGTCGGTATTGGTGGGTACGAGCAGTACTTC | CASSLSVGIGGYEQYF
- | TRBJ2-2 | - | TRBV27 | TGTGCCAGCGCCCAAGGTCTCACATCGAACACCGGGGAGCTGTTTTTT | CASAQGLTSNTGELFF
few | TRBJ2-2 | - | TRBV6-1 | TGTGCCAGCAGTGAACCGTGGGGCCCGGGCACCGGGGAGCTGTTTTTT | CASSEPWGPGTGELFF
- | TRBJ2-3 | - | TRBV27 | TGTGCCAGCGGCCTACTGACGGCCACAGATACGCAGTATTTT | CASGLLTATDTQYF
few | TRBJ2-5 | - | TRBV20-1 | TGCAGTGCTAGAAGACTACAAGAGACCCAGTACTTC | CSARRLQETQYF
few | TRBJ2-3 | - | TRBV9 | TGTGCCAGCAGCTCGTGGACAGCCACAGATACGCAGTATTTT | CASSSWTATDTQYF
many | TRBJ1-4 | - | TRBV7-2 | TGTGCCAGCAGCCCTCCTGCAGAGACCAGGGTTAATGAAAAACTGTTTTTT | CASSPPAETRVNEKLFF
few | TRBJ1-2 | - | TRBV29-1 | TGCAGTTTTCCCCGGGACGGACCTTTGGGCTACACCTTC | CSFPRDGPLGYTF
few | TRBJ2-2 | - | TRBV5-1 | TGCGCCAGCAGCATTCAGCAGAACACCGGGGAGCTGTTTTTT | CASSIQQNTGELFF
few | TRBJ2-1 | TRBD2 | TRBV20-1 | TGCAGTGCTAGAGAAGCGGGGGGGCTCTGGGAGTTCTTC | CSAREAGGLWEFF
once | TRBJ1-5 | - | TRBV20-1 | TGCAGTGCTAGAGGGAGCCGGGACGGTAGCAATCAGCCCCAGCATTTT | CSARGSRDGSNQPQHF
- | TRBJ2-5 | - | TRBV29-1 | TGCAGCGTTGAAGGTTGGGACACTGTTATGGCGGGGCAAGAGACCCAGTACTTC | CSVEGWDTVMAGQETQYF
many | TRBJ2-7 | - | TRBV7-2 | TGTGCCAGCAGCTTAGTCGGCGGGACAGAATACGGCGAGCAGTACTTC | CASSLVGGTEYGEQYF
many | TRBJ1-1 | - | TRBV12-3/TRBV12-4 | TGTGCCAGCCGCTTGTCCGAAAACACTGAAGCTTTCTTT | CASRLSENTEAFF
- | TRBJ2-7 | TRBD2 | TRBV20-1 | TGCAGTGCCGACGGACTAGCGGGGGTGTACGAGCAGTACTTC | CSADGLAGVYEQYF
few | TRBJ2-3 | TRBD1 | TRBV7-9 | TGTGCCAGCAGCTGGGGACAGGGGTTGACAGATACGCAGTATTTT | CASSWGQGLTDTQYF
many | TRBJ1-2 | - | TRBV6-2/TRBV6-3 | TGTGCCAGCAGTTATATGGACCCCCTCTATGGCTACACCTTC | CASSYMDPLYGYTF
few | TRBJ2-3 | - | TRBV28 | TGTGCCAGCAGTTTAGCGAGGGAGGCAGATACGCAGTATTTT | CASSLAREADTQYF
- | TRBJ2-2 | TRBD1 | TRBV4-2 | TGTGCCAGCACACTAGGGACAGGGTTCACCGGGGAGCTGTTTTTT | CASTLGTGFTGELFF
few | TRBJ2-7 | - | TRBV12-3/TRBV12-4 | TGTGCCAGCAGTTTACTGGGGATAGAATCCTACGAGCAGTACTTC | CASSLLGIESYEQYF
many | TRBJ1-2 | - | TRBV7-9 | TGTGCCAGCAGCCCGATTACCTTTTATGGCTACACCTTC | CASSPITFYGYTF
few | TRBJ2-7 | TRBD1 | TRBV3-1 | TGTGCCAGCAGCCAATTGGTGAGGGGGCGCAACTACGAGCAGTACTTC | CASSQLVRGRNYEQYF